These 9 T cell receptor beta chains were sequenced from one sample in a study of cytomegalovirus exposure and HLA in healthy donors. Clones were sequenced by immunoSEQ multiplex PCR, and TCRdb holds only the in-frame ones, with some missing. The sample contains 200,000 to 250,000 clones, roughly 88% of which appear only once. Source material: PBMCs. These receptors came from a woman aged 25 to 39 in good health and CMV-seropositive.

The rearrangement joins TRBV4-1 to TRBJ1-1; 10 positions agree with TRBD1. CDR1 and CDR2 (germline): MGHRA, YSYEKL. The length of the CDR3 is 17 residues. The J segment lost 0 bases and the V segment lost 4 bases, leaving 8 bases of the junction unmatched. The CDR3 nucleotides are TGCGCCAGCAGCCGCTCCGGGACAGGGGTTATGAACACTGAAGCTTTCTTT. It is translated as CASSRSGTGVMNTEAFF.

The chain joins TRBV5-8 to TRBJ2-2; D tentatively fits TRBD1 or TRBD2 (5 bases each). The CDR3 spans 17 residues. Germline V CDR1 and CDR2: SGHTS, YDEGEE. V lost 5 bases to trimming and J lost 0 bases, with 17 bases between them. The CDR3 spells CASRPYHGTANTGELFF. The CDR3 DNA sequence: TGTGCCAGCAGACCCTACCACGGGACGGCGAACACCGGGGAGCTGTTTTTT.

This clone occurred once. This chain joins TRBV6-1 and TRBJ2-7; D remains unclear. Germline V gene data show CDR1 as MNHNS and CDR2 as SASEGT. Trimming stripped 6 bases from V and 5 bases from J, with 17 bases between. The CDR3 length is 14 residues. CDR3 sequence reads: CASRSLGSPHEQYF. CDR3 sequence (DNA): TGTGCCAGCAGGAGCTTAGGTTCGCCTCACGAGCAGTACTTC.

This sequence joins TRBV27 and TRBJ2-1; D is unresolved. The CDR3 covers 14 residues. Trimming left V 0 bases short and J 6 bases short, with 9 bases between. Germline V CDR1 and CDR2: MNHEY, SMNVEV (reference sequence). CDR3 sequence (DNA): TGTGCCAGCAGTTTATCCCCACGGGCCAATGAGCAGTTCTTC. Its translation is CASSLSPRANEQFF.

The chain couples TRBV30 to TRBJ2-7, with 8 bases fitting TRBD2. The CDR3 has 14 amino acids. V was pared by 4 bases and J by 4 bases, with 9 bases of the junction left unmatched. From germline, CDR1 is GTSNPN and CDR2 SVGIG (reference sequence). CDR3 nucleotides: TGTGCCTGGATATCGGCGGGAGGACCGTACGAGCAGTACTTC. It translates to CAWISAGGPYEQYF. Drawing the rest from reference TRBV30 and TRBJ2-7, the complete variable domain is SQTIHQWPATLVQPVGSPLSLECTVEGTSNPNLYWYRQAAGRGLQLLFYSVGIGQISSEVPQNLSASRPQDRQFILSSKKLLLSDSGFYLCAWISAGGPYEQYFGPGTRLTVT.

The rearrangement uses TRBV27 and TRBJ2-7; D might be TRBD1 (7 bases). V was trimmed by 1 base and J by 4 bases, leaving 23 bases between them. The CDR3 is made up of 18 amino acids. CDR1 and CDR2 (germline): MNHEY, SMNVEV (reference sequence). CDR3 DNA: TGTGCCAGCAGTTTATACGACACGACAGGGACTCTAAAGTACGAGCAGTACTTC. This codes for CASSLYDTTGTLKYEQYF.

The rearrangement links TRBV19 to TRBJ2-3; D not certain. Germline lookup yields CDR1 LNHDA and CDR2 SQIVND (reference sequence). V gave up 5 bases and J gave up 2 bases, with 11 bases separating them. CDR3 length equals 14 residues. CDR3 DNA: TGTGCCAGTAGTGTCGGGCCGAACACAGATACGCAGTATTTT. As protein: CASSVGPNTDTQYF.

The chain links TRBV5-4 to TRBJ2-1, with TRBD2 identical over 7 bases. Germline V gene sequence: CDR1 SGHNT, CDR2 YYREEE (reference sequence). V gave up 5 bases and J gave up 1 base; unmatched junction bases: 12. The CDR3 has 17 residues. DNA of the CDR3: TGTGCCAGCAGTGGCGGCTCAGCGGGAAGTTCCTACAATGAGCAGTTCTTC. Amino acid sequence: CASSGGSAGSSYNEQFF.

This clone is a singleton in its sample. The chain has TRBV30 and TRBJ1-2; 11 bases are shared with TRBD1. From germline, CDR1 is GTSNPN and CDR2 SVGIG (reference sequence). This CDR3 contains 14 residues. The V segment lost 4 bases and the J segment 6 bases; nucleotides outside the gene matches: 7. The CDR3, as DNA: TGTGCCTGGATTCCCGGGACAGGGGGGAATGGCTACACCTTC. It codes for CAWIPGTGGNGYTF.